This TCR beta chain is from a study of CD8 T cells in Susac syndrome. The CDR3 covers 14 residues. The junction had 5 bases not matched to a gene; V was cut back by 2 bases and J by 6 bases. Germline V CDR1 and CDR2: GTSNPN, SVGIG (reference sequence). RNA, at about 0.45 to 1 ug, was reverse transcribed with random hexamers. immunoSEQ multiplex PCR amplified TCR beta CDR3 across 54 Vbeta, 13 Jbeta. TCRdb itself ran the immunoSEQ multiplex PCR reads through MiXCR, one entry per CDR3 protein. The table lists fewer than 200,000 distinct CDR3 sequences, about 95% of them singletons. This receptor was identified in a human donor in good health. Source material: CD4+ T cells from PBMCs. The chain couples TRBV30 to TRBJ2-4; 9 positions agree with TRBD2. CDR3: CAWSPVSGRNIQYF. CDR3 in DNA: TGTGCCTGGAGTCCCGTTAGCGGGAGAAACATTCAGTACTTC.